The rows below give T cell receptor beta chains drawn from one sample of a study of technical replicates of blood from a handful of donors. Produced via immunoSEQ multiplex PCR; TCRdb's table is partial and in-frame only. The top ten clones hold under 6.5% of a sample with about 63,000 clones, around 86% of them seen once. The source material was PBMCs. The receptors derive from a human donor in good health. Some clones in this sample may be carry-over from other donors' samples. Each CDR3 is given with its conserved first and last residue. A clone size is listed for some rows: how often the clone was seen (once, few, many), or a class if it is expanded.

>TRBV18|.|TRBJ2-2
CASSAPGQGSTGELFF
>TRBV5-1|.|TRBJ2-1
CASSLIRGSSYNEQFF
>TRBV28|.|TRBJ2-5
CASKPGQETQYF
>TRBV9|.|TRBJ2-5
CASSGGVRGAETQYF
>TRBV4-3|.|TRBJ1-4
CASSQEGARADEKLFF
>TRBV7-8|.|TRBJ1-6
CASLIDTPGNNSPLHF
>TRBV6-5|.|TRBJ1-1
CASSYSTTGWAEAFF
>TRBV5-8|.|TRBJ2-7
CASSLDGLTYEQYF
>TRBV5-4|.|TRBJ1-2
CASSLVPPGQGHGYTF
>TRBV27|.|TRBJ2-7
CASSLSIYRGLSYEQYF
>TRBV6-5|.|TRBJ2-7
CASSTRTGGQYF
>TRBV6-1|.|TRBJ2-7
CASSRRGSSYEQYF
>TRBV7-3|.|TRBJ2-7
CASSPDYNSYEQYF
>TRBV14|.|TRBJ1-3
CASSQYRNGNTIYF
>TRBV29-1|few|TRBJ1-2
CSVSPNYGYTF
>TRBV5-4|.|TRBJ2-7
CASRHDGGVSNEQYF
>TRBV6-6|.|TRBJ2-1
CASSPGQEQFF
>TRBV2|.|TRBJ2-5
CASRSEGAETQYF
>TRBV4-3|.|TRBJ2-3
CASSQGTSGRITDTQYF
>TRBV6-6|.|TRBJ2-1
CASSFPGQSEQFF
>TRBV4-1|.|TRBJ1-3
CASSQAPPQGSSGNTIYF
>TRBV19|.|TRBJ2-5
CASSLDPGSQETQYF
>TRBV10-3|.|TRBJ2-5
CAISATSGGATQYF
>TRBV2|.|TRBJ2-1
CASSGDFPLRNEQFF
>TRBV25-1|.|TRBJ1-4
CASKRQGAFEKLFF